One and the same sample provided the 21 T cell receptor beta chains below, sequenced in a study of human thymus T cells. Corrective heart surgery yielded resections, and these provided the thymus tissue. The table came from immunoSEQ multiplex PCR; TCRdb's copy has only in-frame clones and leaves some out. The sample consists of some 72,000 clones, roughly 96% of them appearing once. Sequencing used thymus tissue. The receptors were sampled from a boy under two years old with a congenital heart defect but otherwise immunologically healthy.

This rearrangement joins TRBV7-2 to TRBJ2-7, with 7 bases matching TRBD1. Germline V gives CDR1 SGHTA, CDR2 FQGNSA. V shed 3 bases and J 2 bases; nucleotides not matched to a gene: 7. CDR3 length equals 15 residues. DNA for the CDR3: TGTGCCAGCAGCTTGACCCGGGACAGACCCTACGAGCAGTACTTC. Protein product: CASSLTRDRPYEQYF.

The chain combines TRBV18 with TRBJ1-2; 8 positions agree with TRBD1. Per the germline V gene, CDR1 is KGHSH and CDR2 is LQKENI. The CDR3 loop spans 15 amino acids. J lost 2 bases, V lost 3 bases, and 5 bases had no gene match. CDR3 DNA sequence: TGTGCCAGCTCACCGTTAGGACAGGGCAACTATGGCTACACCTTC. As protein: CASSPLGQGNYGYTF.

This clone was recorded only once. The chain is built from TRBV4-3 and TRBJ1-5; D is ambiguous. The length of the CDR3 is 20 residues. The germline V and J ends were trimmed by 4 bases and 0 bases, with 25 bases remaining between them. CDR1 and CDR2 from the germline V gene are LGHNA and YSLEER. CDR3 DNA sequence: TGCGCCAGCAGCCGAACCCTATGGACCCATCGGGAGTATAGCAATCAGCCCCAGCATTTT. The encoded protein is CASSRTLWTHREYSNQPQHF.

V is TRBV6-1 and J is TRBJ1-4, with TRBD1 identical over 8 bases. This CDR3 is built from 18 residues. The germline V gene encodes CDR1 MNHNS and CDR2 SASEGT. J lost 8 bases, V lost 1 base, and 15 bases had no gene match. The CDR3 bases are TGTGCCAGCAGTGAAGGGTTCAGGGGGCAGGTTCGAAAAGAAAAACTGTTTTTT. It is translated as CASSEGFRGQVRKEKLFF.

The chain employs TRBV7-9 and TRBJ1-1; 9 bases line up with TRBD1. Germline V gene data show CDR1 as SEHNR and CDR2 as FQNEAQ (reference sequence). The CDR3 runs 19 residues. Unmatched junction bases numbered 20, after V lost 5 bases and J lost 4 bases. The chain's CDR3 is CASSHRPLRDRDCRTEAFF. CDR3 DNA: TGTGCCAGCAGCCACCGACCTCTCCGGGACAGGGACTGCCGCACTGAAGCTTTCTTT.

This clone appeared a few times. The chain carries TRBV6-1 and TRBJ2-1; 10 positions match TRBD1. The CDR3 consists of 17 residues. The V gene's germline CDR1 is MNHNS and CDR2 SASEGT. Trimming at V came to 3 bases and at J to 4 bases, leaving 9 bases not matched to a gene. The DNA for the CDR3 is TGTGCCAGCAGTGATAACTTGCGGACAGGGGGATACAATGAGCAGTTCTTC. Translating it yields CASSDNLRTGGYNEQFF.

The gene calls are TRBV11-2 and TRBJ2-7; D not certain. With 6 bases removed from V and 3 bases from J, the gap between germline ends came to 15 bases. The CDR3 sequence is 14 residues long. Germline CDR1 reads SGHAT; CDR2 reads FQNNGV. The chain's CDR3 is CASSPLAAHYEQYF. As DNA, the CDR3 is TGTGCCAGCAGTCCCTTGGCAGCTCACTACGAGCAGTACTTC.

This chain's CDR3 is CASSQGGGADEQYF. DNA of the CDR3: TGTGCCAGCAGTCAAGGCGGGGGGGCGGACGAGCAGTACTTC. V and J are TRBV9 and TRBJ2-7; 9 bases are a match to TRBD2. The CDR3 has 14 residues. Germline-derived CDR1 and CDR2 are SGDLS and YYNGEE. V trimming: 5 bases; J trimming: 5 bases; junction bases outside the gene matches: 8.

The V gene is TRBV4-1, the J gene TRBJ2-3; weak D call: TRBD2 (6 bases). The V gene's germline CDR1 is MGHRA and CDR2 YSYEKL. The CDR3 has 18 amino acids. V gave up 1 base and J gave up 0 bases, with 17 bases separating them. The chain's CDR3 is CASSQGNLASGSTDTQYF. CDR3 in DNA: TGCGCCAGCAGCCAAGGAAACCTAGCGTCAGGGAGCACAGATACGCAGTATTTT.

V and J are TRBV28 and TRBJ2-7; 10 nucleotides agree with TRBD2. Trimming cost V 6 bases and J 6 bases; bases outside gene matches: 11. Looked up from germline, CDR1 is MDHEN and CDR2 is SYDVKM. The CDR3 runs 15 residues. DNA for the CDR3: TGTGCCAGCAGGGCTAGCGGGAGTGGAGGCTGCGAGCAGTACTTC. This gives the protein CASRASGSGGCEQYF.

A single count supports this clone. The V gene is TRBV7-2, the J gene TRBJ2-7; the D gene is possibly TRBD1 (5 bases). The CDR3 loop spans 14 amino acids. Germline V gene lookup returns CDR1 SGHTA and CDR2 FQGNSA. V shed 3 bases and J shed 2 bases, with 11 bases lying between them. The CDR3 reads CASSLSHRPYEQYF. The CDR3 DNA reads TGTGCCAGCAGCTTGTCCCACAGGCCCTACGAGCAGTACTTC.

The V gene is TRBV27, the J gene TRBJ2-4; D possibly corresponds to TRBD2 (6 bases). The CDR3 covers 16 residues. Between the trimmed V and J ends, which lost 3 bases and 3 bases, there was a span of 15 bases. CDR1 is MNHEY and CDR2 is SMNVEV in the germline V gene (reference sequence). As DNA, the CDR3 is TGTGCCAGCAGTTTCTCCCTTAATAGCGGCAAAAACATTCAGTACTTC. Amino acid sequence: CASSFSLNSGKNIQYF.

This clone was recorded only once. A junction boundary mismatches the germline segment, possibly from a read error. V gene TRBV5-1 combines with J gene TRBJ2-7; D tentatively fits TRBD1 or TRBD2 (5 bases each). The length of the CDR3 is 16 residues. Germline V CDR1 and CDR2: SGHRS, YFSETQ. CDR3 sequence reads: CASSLAWGTASCEQYF. In DNA, the CDR3 is TGCGCCAGCAGCTTGGCGTGGGGGACGGCTTCCTGCGAGCAGTACTTC. Based on the CDR3 plus reference TRBV5-1 and TRBJ2-7, the full variable domain is KAGVTQTPRYLIKTRGQQVTLSCSPISGHRSVSWYQQTPGQGLQFLFEYFSETQRNKGNFPGRFSGRQFSNSRSEMNVSTLELGDSALYLCASSLAWGTASCEQYFGPGTRLTVT.

The gene calls are TRBV15 and TRBJ2-2; TRBD1 or TRBD2 may be the D gene (5 bases each). CDR3 length: 17 residues. Germline V CDR1 and CDR2: LNHNV, YYDKDF (reference sequence). Trimming took 3 bases from V and 5 from J, leaving 19 bases between them. CDR3 amino acids: CATSRTRRGRLTGELFF. For the CDR3, the DNA is TGTGCCACCAGCAGGACCCGAAGGGGAAGACTAACCGGGGAGCTGTTTTTT.

The chain has TRBV7-2 and TRBJ2-5; tentatively, D is TRBD1 or TRBD2 (5 bases each). Trimming pared 0 bases from V and 0 bases from J, leaving 5 bases between. Germline values: CDR1 SGHTA, CDR2 FQGNSA. The CDR3 is 14 amino acids. CDR3: CASSLAGHQETQYF. The CDR3 DNA follows: TGTGCCAGCAGCTTAGCGGGACACCAAGAGACCCAGTACTTC.

This chain uses TRBV5-1 with TRBJ2-7; no clear D gene. V was cut by 1 base and J by 2 bases, with 10 bases left in between. Per the germline V gene, CDR1 is SGHRS and CDR2 is YFSETQ. This CDR3 has 14 residues. The CDR3 here is CASSLSGPPYEQYF. The CDR3 DNA is TGCGCCAGCAGCTTGTCCGGACCCCCCTACGAGCAGTACTTC.

This clone was detected only once. This CDR3 reads CASRDSRTDTQYF. The CDR3 region has the DNA TGTGCCAGCAGAGACAGTCGGACAGATACGCAGTATTTT. The chain carries TRBV14 and TRBJ2-3; perhaps TRBD1 as D (5 bases). V was cut by 6 bases and J by 3 bases, with 10 bases left in between. The length of the CDR3 is 13 residues. Germline V gives CDR1 SGHDN, CDR2 FVKESK.

This chain connects TRBV5-5 to TRBJ2-7; 8 nucleotides line up with TRBD2. The J segment lost 1 base and the V segment lost 4 bases, leaving 10 bases of the junction unmatched. Germline V lookup: CDR1 SGHKS, CDR2 YYEKEE (reference sequence). The CDR3 is made up of 16 amino acids. DNA of the CDR3: TGTGCCAGCAGCACCCGGGGGGGGCACCCTTCCTACGAGCAGTACTTC. It encodes CASSTRGGHPSYEQYF.

The chain combines TRBV9 with TRBJ2-2; TRBD2 matches 12 bases. The CDR3 spans 21 residues. CDR1 SGDLS and CDR2 YYNGEE come from the germline V gene. Trimming at V came to 0 bases and at J to 0 bases, leaving 12 bases not matched to a gene. The CDR3: CASSVESLAGGRGANTGELFF. DNA of the CDR3: TGTGCCAGCAGCGTAGAATCACTAGCGGGAGGACGCGGGGCGAACACCGGGGAGCTGTTTTTT.

The chain employs TRBV30 and TRBJ2-5; TRBD2 might be the D (7 bases). This CDR3 has 16 residues. Trimming pared 0 bases from V and 7 bases from J, leaving 21 bases between. Germline-derived CDR1 and CDR2 are GTSNPN and SVGIG (reference sequence). CDR3 nucleotide sequence: TGTGCCTGGAGTGTACCGGGGGGCCCACCCTGGTGGACCCAGTACTTC. Protein sequence: CAWSVPGGPPWWTQYF.

The chain combines TRBV28 with TRBJ2-3, with TRBD2 matching 8 bases. Germline loops: CDR1 MDHEN, CDR2 SYDVKM. The CDR3 is 18 residues long. Unmatched junction bases numbered 12, after V lost 3 bases and J lost 1 base. CDR3 sequence reads: CASSFPRGVRERTDTQYF. The CDR3 nucleotides read TGTGCCAGCAGTTTCCCGCGGGGGGTGCGGGAGCGCACAGATACGCAGTATTTT.